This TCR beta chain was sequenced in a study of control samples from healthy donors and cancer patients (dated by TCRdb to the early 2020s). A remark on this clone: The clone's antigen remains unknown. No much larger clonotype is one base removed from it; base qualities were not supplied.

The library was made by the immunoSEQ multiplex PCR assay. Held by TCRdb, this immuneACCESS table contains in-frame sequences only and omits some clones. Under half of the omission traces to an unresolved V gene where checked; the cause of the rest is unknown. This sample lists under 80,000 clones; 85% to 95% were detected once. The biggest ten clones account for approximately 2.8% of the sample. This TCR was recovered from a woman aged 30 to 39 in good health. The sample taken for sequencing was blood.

The sequenced DNA: TGTGCCAGCAGCTCAGACCATGGTGAGCAGTTCTTC. Its protein reads: CASSSDHGEQFF. Recombination linked TRBV7-9 to TRBJ2-1; the D gene identity is not certain. V is shortened by 4 bases, J by 9 bases, and the region joining them spans 10 bases. Per the germline V gene (reference sequence), SEHNR is the CDR1 and FQNEAQ is the CDR2. The CDR3 holds 12 amino acids from the cysteine to the phenylalanine. Only the CDR3 region is kept as DNA, spanning 36 bases read in frame from base 1.